A selection of T cell receptor beta chains follows, all from one sample in a study of shared clonotypes between healthy human individuals. The assay was immunoSEQ multiplex PCR, and TCRdb's table has in-frame clones only and misses some. Among 2 million to 2.5 million clones, around 95% were seen once, and the ten largest hold 0.13%. Source material: naive CD4+ T cells sorted from blood. These TCRs come from a man between 18 and 29 years old in good health. The conserved cysteine and the conserved F or W are not part of the CDR3 here. The order of the fields is J gene, CDR3 length, V gene, CDR3 protein.

j_call: TRBJ1-6
cdr3_length: 15
v_call: TRBV5-1
cdr3_aa: ASSPARAGTVLDPLH

j_call: TRBJ1-4
cdr3_length: 11
v_call: TRBV7-9
cdr3_aa: ASSRGTNEKLF

j_call: TRBJ1-5
cdr3_length: 18
v_call: TRBV6-1
cdr3_aa: ASSEALTGPPSYSNQPQH

j_call: TRBJ1-5
cdr3_length: 15
v_call: TRBV7-6
cdr3_aa: ASSFSDGSFSNQPQH

j_call: TRBJ2-2
cdr3_length: 13
v_call: TRBV2
cdr3_aa: ASTLARLGSGELF

j_call: TRBJ1-1
cdr3_length: 16
v_call: TRBV19
cdr3_aa: ASSMGQGTTRLNTEAF

j_call: TRBJ2-3
cdr3_length: 14
v_call: TRBV5-1
cdr3_aa: ASSFRLQTPPGTQY

j_call: TRBJ1-6
cdr3_length: 13
v_call: TRBV6-1
cdr3_aa: ASSESPSGDSPLH

j_call: TRBJ2-7
cdr3_length: 11
v_call: TRBV19
cdr3_aa: ASSTLGGLEQY

j_call: TRBJ1-6
cdr3_length: 13
v_call: TRBV5-1
cdr3_aa: ASSQASRGNSPLH

j_call: TRBJ1-6
cdr3_length: 17
v_call: TRBV30
cdr3_aa: AWRTQRGGLSSYNSPLH

j_call: TRBJ2-3
cdr3_length: 14
v_call: TRBV11-2
cdr3_aa: ASSFEAGGGTDTQY

j_call: TRBJ1-6
cdr3_length: 11
v_call: TRBV11-1
cdr3_aa: ASSFGGNSPLH

j_call: TRBJ2-7
cdr3_length: 12
v_call: TRBV7-9
cdr3_aa: ASSHSGGNNEQY

j_call: TRBJ2-7
cdr3_length: 13
v_call: TRBV6-5
cdr3_aa: ASSYSTQGGYEQY

j_call: TRBJ1-3
cdr3_length: 12
v_call: TRBV6-6
cdr3_aa: ASRRGQGLNTIY

j_call: TRBJ1-6
cdr3_length: 15
v_call: TRBV5-1
cdr3_aa: ASSLKPGQGLGSPLH

j_call: TRBJ2-2
cdr3_length: 13
v_call: TRBV7-3
cdr3_aa: ASSSQGSNTGELF

j_call: TRBJ2-7
cdr3_length: 16
v_call: TRBV4-1
cdr3_aa: ASSQGAILAGVAYEQY

j_call: TRBJ2-4
cdr3_length: 13
v_call: TRBV27
cdr3_aa: ASSSEGAAKNIQY

j_call: TRBJ2-7
cdr3_length: 9
v_call: TRBV10-3
cdr3_aa: AIGLSYEQY

j_call: TRBJ2-7
cdr3_length: 12
v_call: TRBV19
cdr3_aa: ASNPLDRPYEQY

j_call: TRBJ1-6
cdr3_length: 13
v_call: TRBV11-2
cdr3_aa: ASSAQGGPNSPLH

j_call: TRBJ2-7
cdr3_length: 13
v_call: TRBV4-2
cdr3_aa: ASSLSRATSYEQY

j_call: TRBJ2-7
cdr3_length: 11
v_call: TRBV11-3
cdr3_aa: ASSLSTGYEQY

j_call: TRBJ1-5
cdr3_length: 12
v_call: TRBV27
cdr3_aa: ASGSQGSNQPQH

j_call: TRBJ1-5
cdr3_length: 10
v_call: TRBV5-4
cdr3_aa: ASSLSGQPQH

j_call: TRBJ2-2
cdr3_length: 12
v_call: TRBV6-5
cdr3_aa: ASRKQGVIGELF

j_call: TRBJ2-2
cdr3_length: 13
v_call: TRBV11-2
cdr3_aa: ASSFEGWATGELF

j_call: TRBJ2-7
cdr3_length: 14
v_call: TRBV9
cdr3_aa: ASSSSSRGESYEQY

j_call: TRBJ2-1
cdr3_length: 14
v_call: TRBV10-3
cdr3_aa: AISYGLAGGGGEQF

j_call: TRBJ2-2
cdr3_length: 11
v_call: TRBV19
cdr3_aa: AGRDTNTGELF

j_call: TRBJ2-1
cdr3_length: 10
v_call: TRBV19
cdr3_aa: ATKQGRNEQF

j_call: TRBJ1-3
cdr3_length: 17
v_call: TRBV21-1
cdr3_aa: ASSKGGRVGSHSGNTIY

j_call: TRBJ1-5
cdr3_length: 11
v_call: TRBV18
cdr3_aa: ASSPGVGQPQH

j_call: TRBJ2-3
cdr3_length: 13
v_call: TRBV10-1
cdr3_aa: ASSRLAGNTDTQY

j_call: TRBJ2-3
cdr3_length: 12
v_call: TRBV10-3
cdr3_aa: AISELDRTDTQY

j_call: TRBJ2-4
cdr3_length: 10
v_call: TRBV6-1
cdr3_aa: ASNSAKNIQY

j_call: TRBJ1-6
cdr3_length: 12
v_call: TRBV6-6
cdr3_aa: ASSLPRLYSPLH